One T cell receptor beta chain is described in this entry. This clonotype is categorized as medium-sized (0.01 to 0.1%). Its antigen has not been determined. No much larger clonotype is one base removed from it; base qualities were not supplied. CD4+CD45RO+CD25- cells were isolated as memory CD4+ T cells. A larger group of roughly 20 breast cancer patients was studied by sequencing a single TRBV12-4/TRBJ1-2 rearrangement in tumor Tregs and blood Treg, naive and memory CD4+ cells. Mononuclear cells from lymph nodes or approximately 50 ml of peripheral blood were isolated by Ficoll density gradient centrifugation. A purity exceeding 90% was confirmed by FACS for the sorted cell populations. The entry originates in a study (dated by TCRdb to about 2015). For context, the study as a whole: The study set out to test whether tumor-infiltrating Tregs in breast cancer get recruited from blood Tregs or are instead converted in situ from other CD4+ T cell subsets. Points the paper makes about the study in general: In terms of TCR gene usage, tumor memory CD4+ T cells clustered together with blood and lymph node memory CD4+ cells, as well as with lymph node naive CD4+ cells. The validation in the larger cohort was limited to a single TCR beta V-J rearrangement instead of whole repertoires. Across the 20 to 25 patients, around 13% of TRBV12-4/TRBJ1-2 sequences from tumor Tregs were shared with naive CD4+ cells, compared with under 2.3% shared with blood Tregs or memory cells. The greatest overlap of tumor-infiltrating Treg TCR alpha and beta sequences was observed with tumor naive CD4+ T cells, followed by blood naive CD4+ T cells.

The library was generated by multiplex PCR. Sequenced on an Ion Torrent PGM. Adaptor-ligated barcode primers were used to amplify TRBV12-4/TRBJ1-2 clonotypes in the roughly 25-patient analysis. TRBV12-4/TRBJ1-2 amplicons from the approximately 23-patient cohort were sequenced on the Ion Personal Genome Machine system. The paper's data handling went like this. For each of nine subset-tissue groups, sequencing data from the five patients were pooled, and the groups were then compared using unsupervised clustering of TCR gene usage. The Morisita-Horn index, with shared sequences weighted by their contribution to each repertoire, was used to calculate repertoire similarity. TCRdb reran the public reads through fastp at Q25 and MiXCR, keeping productive beta chains. Duplicate CDR3 protein sequences are folded into a single record with the most common DNA and genes. These V and J calls rely on TCRdb rather than the paper's analysis. The sample yields over a thousand distinct CDR3 sequences; around 6.5% were counted once. 15% to 17% of the sample is held by the ten biggest clonotypes.

The CDR3, cysteine through phenylalanine, is 13 amino acids long. Of the read, only the CDR3 DNA is kept; its 39 bases are in frame from base 1. V gives up 1 base and J gives up 8 bases, and the segment between their germline ends measures 11 bases. The chain links TRBV12-3 or TRBV12-4 with TRBJ1-2, with the D gene not clear enough to name. The clonotype was recovered from a female donor with breast cancer. Sequencing was performed on memory CD4+ T cells sorted from blood. The cell subset or site label here, explained by the study, means: memory CD4+ T cells, CD4+CD45RO+CD25-. For the CDR3, the sequence is CASSLVRKEGYTF. The DNA sequence is as follows: TGTGCCAGCAGTTTAGTGAGGAAGGAAGGCTACACCTTC.